This T cell receptor (beta chain) was observed in a study of Ad26.COV2.S vaccination and SARS-CoV-2 variants. Stated treatment: some 20 received Ad26.COV2.S at low or high dose, single or two shots; about 5 received placebo; per-sample allocation not given. The investigators took samples on day 63 after the first vaccine or placebo injection. Clones were read by immunoSEQ multiplex PCR, and TCRdb kept only the in-frame ones, dropping some. Altogether 350,000 to 400,000 clones are present, around nine tenths being singletons, with the ten largest covering 3% to 4.5%. Trimming removed 6 bases from V and 7 bases from J, with 15 bases in between. Germline CDR1 is MNHEY and CDR2 is SVGAGI. The CDR3 consists of 13 residues.

Sequencing was performed on peripheral blood, taken in a trial of Ad26.COV2.S vaccine versus placebo. The receptor was derived from a person aged 18-60 years who received the Ad26.COV2.S COVID-19 vaccine or a placebo. V usage is TRBV6-5 and J usage is TRBJ2-5; D possibly corresponds to TRBD1 (5 bases). The DNA of the CDR3 is TGTGCCAGCAGCCCCGGACAAGCAACGACCCAGTACTTC. It encodes CASSPGQATTQYF.